The following is a TCR beta chain sequence with its context. Looked up from germline, CDR1 is SGHDT and CDR2 is YYEEEE. V shed 0 bases and J 8 bases; nucleotides not matched to a gene: 2. The CDR3 is 13 residues long. Original handling: Quantification of nucleated cells was approximated via reference gene primer amplification. This table comes from immunoSEQ multiplex PCR, and its TCRdb copy is limited to in-frame clones, with some not included. The V and J calls and the clone size are those of that table, but D and trimming were determined from the DNA. The data show around 180,000 clones, with 88% seen just once and about 2.1% held by the top ten. These data are taken from a study of blood T cell repertoires in COVID-19. Study context: Samples taken during acute and convalescent COVID-19 were collected in the United States, Italy and Spain.

The sequence came from a man between 65 and 85 years old with active or convalescent COVID-19. The chain uses TRBV5-6 and TRBJ2-1; TRBD2 aligns across 7 bases. The material sequenced was peripheral blood. The CDR3 protein is CASSLGAGDEQFF. CDR3 nucleotides: TGTGCCAGCAGCTTGGGCGCGGGGGATGAGCAGTTCTTC.